This T cell receptor beta chain was found in a study of molecular identifiers for immune sequencing clone quantification. This clonotype was detected many times. CDR3 size: 12 residues. Germline lookup yields CDR1 DFQATT and CDR2 SNEGSKA (reference sequence). Between the trimmed V and J ends, which lost 6 bases and 3 bases, there was a span of 10 bases. Via MiXCR, TCRdb re-called the PCR reads, giving one row per CDR3 protein. This table holds some 680,000 distinct CDR3 sequences, about 25% found once. In the sort, naive CD8 T cells were defined as CD8+CD4-CCR7+CD45RA+. Material: naive CD8+ T cells from blood, with Jurkat cell RNA spiked in. The subset denotes: FACS-sorted CD8+CD4-CCR7+CD45RA+ naive T cells. The rearrangement uses TRBV20-1 and TRBJ2-3; TRBD2 might be the D (6 bases). This TCR came from a human donor in good health. Some libraries in this study had Jurkat cell RNA spiked in. CDR3 protein: CSAKEGTDTQYF. The CDR3 DNA sequence: TGCAGTGCGAAGGAGGGGACAGATACGCAGTATTTT.